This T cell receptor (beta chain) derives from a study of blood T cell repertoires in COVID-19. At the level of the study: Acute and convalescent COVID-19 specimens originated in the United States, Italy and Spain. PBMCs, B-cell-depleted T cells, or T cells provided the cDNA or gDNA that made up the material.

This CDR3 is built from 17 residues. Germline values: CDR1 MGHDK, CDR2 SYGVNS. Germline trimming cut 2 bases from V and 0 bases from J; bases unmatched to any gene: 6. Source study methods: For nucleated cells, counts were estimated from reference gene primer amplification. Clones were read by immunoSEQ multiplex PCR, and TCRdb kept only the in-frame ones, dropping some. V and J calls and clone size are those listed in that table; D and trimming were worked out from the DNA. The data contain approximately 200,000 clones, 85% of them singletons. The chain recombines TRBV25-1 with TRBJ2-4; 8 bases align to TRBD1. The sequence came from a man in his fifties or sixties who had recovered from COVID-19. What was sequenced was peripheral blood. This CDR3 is CASSEGPTGVAKNIQYF. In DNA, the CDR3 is TGTGCCAGCAGTGAAGGCCCGACAGGGGTAGCCAAAAACATTCAGTACTTC.